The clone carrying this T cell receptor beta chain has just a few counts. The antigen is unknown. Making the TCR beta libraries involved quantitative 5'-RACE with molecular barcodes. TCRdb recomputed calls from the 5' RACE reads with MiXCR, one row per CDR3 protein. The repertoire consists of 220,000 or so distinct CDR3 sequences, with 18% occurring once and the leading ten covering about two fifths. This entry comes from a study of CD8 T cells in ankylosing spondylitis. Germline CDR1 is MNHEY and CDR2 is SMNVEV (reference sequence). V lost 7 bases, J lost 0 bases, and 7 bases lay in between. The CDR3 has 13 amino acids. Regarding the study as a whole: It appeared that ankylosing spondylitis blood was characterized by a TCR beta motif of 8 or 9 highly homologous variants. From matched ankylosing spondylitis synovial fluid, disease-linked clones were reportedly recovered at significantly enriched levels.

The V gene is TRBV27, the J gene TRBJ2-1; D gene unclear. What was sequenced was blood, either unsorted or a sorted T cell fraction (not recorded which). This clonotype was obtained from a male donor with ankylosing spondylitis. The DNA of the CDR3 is TGTGCCAGCATTGGAAGCTCCTACAATGAGCAGTTCTTC. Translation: CASIGSSYNEQFF.